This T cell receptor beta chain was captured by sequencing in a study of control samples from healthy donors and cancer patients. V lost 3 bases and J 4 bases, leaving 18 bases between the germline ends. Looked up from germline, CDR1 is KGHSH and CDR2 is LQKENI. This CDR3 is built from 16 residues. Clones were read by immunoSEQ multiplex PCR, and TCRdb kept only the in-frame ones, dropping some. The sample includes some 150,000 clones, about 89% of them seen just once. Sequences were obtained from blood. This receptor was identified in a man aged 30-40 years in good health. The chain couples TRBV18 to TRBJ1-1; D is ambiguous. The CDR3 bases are TGTGCCAGCTCACCCGGGAGGGTTGGGGTCTCCACTGAAGCTTTCTTT. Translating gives CASSPGRVGVSTEAFF.